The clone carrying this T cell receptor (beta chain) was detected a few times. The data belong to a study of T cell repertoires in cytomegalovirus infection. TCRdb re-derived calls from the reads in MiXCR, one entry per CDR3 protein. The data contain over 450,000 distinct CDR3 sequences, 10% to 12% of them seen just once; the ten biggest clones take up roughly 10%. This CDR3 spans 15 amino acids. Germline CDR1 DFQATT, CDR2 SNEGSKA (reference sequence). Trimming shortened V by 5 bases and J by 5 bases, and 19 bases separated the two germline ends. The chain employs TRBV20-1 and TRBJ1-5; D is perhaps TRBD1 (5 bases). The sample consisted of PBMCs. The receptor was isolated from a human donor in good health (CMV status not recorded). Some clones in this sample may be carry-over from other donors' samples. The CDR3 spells CSASRPGTKDQPQHF. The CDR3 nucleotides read TGCAGTGCTTCACGCCCCGGGACCAAAGATCAGCCCCAGCATTTT.